The following is a T cell receptor beta chain sequence with its context. Profiled with immunoSEQ multiplex PCR; TCRdb holds only in-frame clones, not every one. Here the sample spans about 100,000 clones, around 90% being singletons. The CDR3 is 15 amino acids. The germline V gene has CDR1 MNHNS and CDR2 SASEGT. J was trimmed by 4 bases and V by 1 base; bases with no gene match: 4. The data derive from a study of blood T cell repertoires in COVID-19. The sequenced material came from peripheral blood. The TCR sequence derives from a woman in her sixties with acute or convalescent COVID-19. The genes are TRBV6-1 and TRBJ1-3; 7 nucleotides agree with TRBD1. The CDR3 protein is CASSEGTGPGNTIYF. CDR3 DNA sequence: TGTGCCAGCAGTGAAGGGACAGGACCAGGAAACACCATATATTTT.